This TCR beta chain appears in the sequencing data of a study of sequential checkpoint blockade in melanoma (dated by TCRdb to between 2017 and 2020). The study in broad terms: Patients were assigned by 1:1 randomization to either first-line nivolumab followed by ipilimumab (arm A) or ipilimumab followed by nivolumab (arm B). DNA from more than 75 melanoma tumor samples collected before treatment underwent TCRbeta immunosequencing. For 20 to 25 patients, matched tumor biopsies were taken both before treatment and at week 13, after single-agent nivolumab (arm A) or ipilimumab (arm B). Maintenance nivolumab came after each of the two trial sequences. In about 80% of the matched pre- and post-treatment tumor biopsy pairs, both biopsies came from the same lesion. What the study reported, not specific to this receptor: Patients whose tumor T-cell fraction and clonality increased by week 13 were about 30 times more likely to achieve clinical benefit. The model for predicting response that combines TCR metrics with mutation burden needs to be validated in larger, independent patient cohorts. In the nivolumab-first arm (arm A), an association was found between pretreatment tumor TIL clonality and response (P = .04). Tumor T-cell fraction and clonality were found to correlate with PD-L1 staining and CD8+ T-cell counts but not with mutational load. Small sample sizes and reduced statistical power limited the analyses of tumor T-cell fraction within each arm.

This clone was recorded a few times. The specificity of this receptor is unknown. No base quality values were provided; no much bigger clone lies one nucleotide off. The immunoSEQ Assay was used to immunosequence TCRbeta CDR3 regions from genomic DNA. Before high-throughput sequencing, genomic DNA was amplified using bias-controlled multiplex PCR. The study's own analysis went as follows. To quantify the absolute abundance of each unique TCRbeta CDR3 region, the sequences were collapsed and filtered. Clonality, defined as 1 minus Pielou's evenness, was calculated using productive rearrangements only. Tumor T-cell fraction was calculated by normalizing TCRbeta template counts to the amount of usable DNA, which was estimated from several housekeeping genes. A previously published method was used to identify clones with significantly greater frequencies in on-treatment samples than in baseline samples. The immuneACCESS repertoire file appears here via TCRdb, limited to in-frame rearrangements. These files lack a portion of the clones; in checked studies, under half of the deficit traces to unresolved V genes, and the cause of the others is not known. That table is the source of V, J and clone size, and D and trimming were worked out from the DNA. This sample gives 1,500 to 2,000 clones in total; under 30% of them show up just once. The ten largest clonotypes hold roughly 8.9% of the sample.

The sample's treatment or condition, from its label and the paper: randomized to nivolumab then ipilimumab (arm A) or the reverse (arm B). None of the trial patients had been given prior DNA-damaging chemotherapy. CheckMate 064, a randomized, open-label phase II trial of sequential checkpoint blockade, was the source of the samples, all of which came from patients with melanoma. Genomic DNA from formalin-fixed paraffin-embedded (FFPE) tissue samples was used for tumor TCR sequencing. V trim: 6 bases; J trim: 5 bases; unmatched bases: 13. The CDR3 runs 17 residues from the cysteine to the phenylalanine. The entry retains the CDR3 DNA only, 51 bases that are in frame from base 1.

The TCR comes from a human donor with melanoma. The chain joins TRBV23-1 to TRBJ2-1, with 10 bases aligning to TRBD2. TRBV23-1 is noted as an ORF with a role that remains uncertain. The sample was tumor tissue (inferred from file names), taken from a patient given nivolumab and ipilimumab in sequence. For the CDR3, the sequence is CASSQDGGTSENNEQFF. The nucleotide sequence reads as follows: TGCGCCAGCAGCCAAGATGGAGGGACTAGCGAGAACAATGAGCAGTTCTTC.